The clone carrying this TCR beta chain was seen just once. Its antigen is not identified. The CDR3 runs to 12 residues. The ends were cut back, 0 bases at V and 8 bases at J, with 4 bases in the middle. The germline gives CDR1 SGHDN, CDR2 FVKESK. CD8 cells regarded as naive lacked CD45RO, were positively chosen for CCR7, and omitted terminally differentiated effector memory CD45RA+ cells. Sequencing used immunoSEQ multiplex PCR; TCRdb keeps in-frame clones, though not all of them. The repertoire holds millions of clones, less than 95% seen once, with approximately 1.2% in the top ten. This specimen belongs to a study of shared clonotypes between healthy human individuals. Overall study context: Donor ages ranged 18 to 49 years: a couple of women, a few men. Each donor contributed plates that comprised three CD4 naive, three CD4 memory, two CD8 naive and one CD8 memory. Overall study results and limits: Sharing across a few donors was seen in about 5% of naive CD4 clonotypes. Generation probabilities of non-shared clonotypes were lower (relative to those shared by all four donors).

The sample was naive CD8+ T cells sorted from blood. V and J are TRBV14 and TRBJ2-2; no firm D call. The receptor was derived from a man between 18 and 29 years old in good health. CDR3 protein: CASSQEIGELFF. The CDR3 nucleotides read TGTGCCAGCAGCCAAGAAATTGGGGAGCTGTTTTTT.